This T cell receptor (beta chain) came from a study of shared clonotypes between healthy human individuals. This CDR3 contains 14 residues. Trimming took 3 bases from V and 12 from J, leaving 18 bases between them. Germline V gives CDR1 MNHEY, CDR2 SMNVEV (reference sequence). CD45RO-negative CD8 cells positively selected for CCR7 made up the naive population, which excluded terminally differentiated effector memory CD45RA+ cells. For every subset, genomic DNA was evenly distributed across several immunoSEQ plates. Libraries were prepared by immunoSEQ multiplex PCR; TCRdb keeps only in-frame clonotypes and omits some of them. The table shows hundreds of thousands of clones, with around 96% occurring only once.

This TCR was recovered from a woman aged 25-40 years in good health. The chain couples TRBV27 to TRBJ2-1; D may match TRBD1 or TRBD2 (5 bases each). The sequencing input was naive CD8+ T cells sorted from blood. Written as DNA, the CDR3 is TGTGCCAGCAGTTTCAGGGACGACCTCAAAGGGCAGTTCTTC. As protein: CASSFRDDLKGQFF.